The 12 T cell receptor beta chains in this list originate from one sample, sequenced in a study of identifying expanded T cells in peripheral blood. The protocol was immunoSEQ multiplex PCR, while the TCRdb copy is restricted to in-frame clones and leaves out a portion. This table holds about 110,000 clones, approximately 90% found once. The sample comprised blood. Receptor source: a person aged 18 to 70 in good health.

The V call is TRBV10-3, the J call TRBJ1-6, with D possibly TRBD1 on 6 matching bases. This CDR3 spans 18 amino acids. The ends were cut back, 4 bases at V and 0 bases at J, with 16 bases in the middle. The germline gives CDR1 ENHRY, CDR2 SYGVKD. CDR3 DNA: TGTGCCATCAGTGCAACCCAGGGGCCGAGCTCCTATAATTCACCCCTCCACTTT. Amino acids: CAISATQGPSSYNSPLHF.

The V gene is TRBV5-4, the J gene TRBJ2-7; TRBD2 matches 10 bases. V trimming: 4 bases; J trimming: 2 bases; junction bases outside the gene matches: 15. CDR3 length: 18 amino acids. CDR1 is SGHNT and CDR2 is YYREEE in the germline V gene (reference sequence). Written as DNA, the CDR3 is TGTGCCAGCAGCCAAGATTTTTGGGCTAGCGGGGGCCCCTACGAGCAGTACTTC. It is translated as CASSQDFWASGGPYEQYF. Using reference TRBV5-4 and TRBJ2-7 for the parts outside the CDR3, the full variable domain is ETGVTQSPTHLIKTRGQQVTLRCSSQSGHNTVSWYQQALGQGPQFIFQYYREEENGRGNFPPRFSGLQFPNYSSELNVNALELDDSALYLCASSQDFWASGGPYEQYFGPGTRLTVT.

The chain uses TRBV5-1 and TRBJ1-4; D not resolved. The CDR3 runs 16 residues. Trimming took 6 bases from V and 4 from J, leaving 19 bases between them. Germline V gives CDR1 SGHRS, CDR2 YFSETQ. The CDR3 protein is CASTLDAQRGNEKLFF. Here the CDR3 DNA reads TGCGCCAGCACCCTAGACGCCCAGCGGGGTAATGAAAAACTGTTTTTT.

A remark on this clone: Germline and junction disagree at one end, which may indicate a read error. In the same sample, other DNA sequences code for this CDR3. The CDR3 spells CASAQGGTLSNQPQHF. The CDR3, as DNA: TGCGCCAGCGCACAGGGGGGGACCCTTAGCAATCAGCCCCAGCATTTT. The chain joins TRBV28 to TRBJ1-5; TRBD1 aligns across 8 bases. Per germline, CDR1 MDHEN and CDR2 SYDVKM. CDR3 length equals 16 residues.

The V and J genes are TRBV6-5 and TRBJ1-3; D is unresolved. CDR3 length equals 14 residues. V gave up 6 bases and J gave up 3 bases, with 12 bases separating them. The germline V gene encodes CDR1 MNHEY and CDR2 SVGAGI. The CDR3 here is CASSPRRGGNTIYF. As DNA, the CDR3 is TGTGCCAGCAGCCCCCGGCGGGGTGGAAACACCATATATTTT.

The chain links TRBV7-2 to TRBJ2-5, with 14 bases fitting TRBD2. Germline V gene data show CDR1 as SGHTA and CDR2 as FQGNSA. The CDR3 sequence is 18 residues long. J gave up 7 bases and V 3 bases, and 13 bases lay outside the gene matches. The CDR3 DNA reads as TGTGCCAGCAGCTTCGGCGGCCTGACTAGCGGGGGGGCCGCGACCCAGTACTTC. It translates to CASSFGGLTSGGAATQYF.

The rearrangement links TRBV19 to TRBJ2-7; D possibly corresponds to TRBD1 (5 bases). The CDR3 covers 17 residues. The germline V and J ends were trimmed by 3 bases and 1 base, with 19 bases remaining between them. The germline CDR1 and CDR2 sequences are LNHDA and SQIVND (reference sequence). CDR3 loop: CASSILLGQGKSYEQYF. The CDR3 DNA reads as TGTGCCAGTAGTATCCTTCTGGGGCAGGGTAAATCCTACGAGCAGTACTTC.

This clone was detected ten times or more. J is TRBJ1-2 and V is TRBV19; 9 bases line up with TRBD1. The length of the CDR3 is 16 residues. Unmatched junction bases numbered 9, after V lost 3 bases and J lost 4 bases. The germline V gene has CDR1 LNHDA and CDR2 SQIVND (reference sequence). CDR3 coding DNA: TGTGCCAGTAGTATGGCTCCGGGACAGGGTATCTATGGCTACACCTTC. Translation gives CASSMAPGQGIYGYTF. The full variable domain, in which reference TRBV19 and TRBJ1-2 provide the parts outside the CDR3, is DGGITQSPKYLFRKEGQNVTLSCEQNLNHDAMYWYRQDPGQGLRLIYYSQIVNDFQKGDIAEGYSVSREKKESFPLTVTSAQKNPTAFYLCASSMAPGQGIYGYTFGSGTRLTVV.

The chain employs TRBV10-2 and TRBJ2-1, with a possible D match to TRBD1 (6 bases). Trimming removed 1 base at V and 3 bases at J, with 10 bases between. Germline CDR1 and CDR2: WSHSY and SAAADI. The CDR3 consists of 15 residues. CDR3 loop: CASSEWGRVYNEQFF. CDR3 DNA: TGCGCCAGCAGTGAGTGGGGGCGCGTCTACAATGAGCAGTTCTTC.

The chain has TRBV2 and TRBJ1-1; D not certain. CDR1 SNHLY and CDR2 FYNNEI come from the germline V gene. This CDR3 spans 12 amino acids. V lost 3 bases and J lost 4, with 6 bases in between. CDR3 sequence (DNA): TGTGCCAGCAGTGATTCCGGCACTGAAGCTTTCTTT. Its translation: CASSDSGTEAFF.

This clone was found once. This chain joins TRBV11-1 and TRBJ2-1; D is undetermined. Germline V gene lookup returns CDR1 SGHAT and CDR2 FQDESV (reference sequence). The CDR3 runs to 16 residues. V dropped 0 bases and J dropped 4 bases, with 13 bases sitting between them. CDR3 amino acids: CASSLAGNTGYNEQFF. CDR3 DNA: TGTGCCAGCAGCTTAGCAGGGAATACCGGATACAATGAGCAGTTCTTC.

The chain has TRBV6-6 and TRBJ1-2; 7 nucleotides agree with TRBD1. The CDR3 runs 14 residues. Germline lookup yields CDR1 MNHNY and CDR2 SVGAGI (reference sequence). The J segment lost 1 base and the V segment lost 4 bases, leaving 3 bases of the junction unmatched. In DNA, the CDR3 is TGTGCCAGCAGTTCCCAGGGGGATAACTATGGCTACACCTTC. This gives the protein CASSSQGDNYGYTF.